Presented here are 5 T cell receptor beta chains from one specimen sequenced in a study of blood T cell repertoires in COVID-19. Sequencing was performed with immunoSEQ multiplex PCR; in TCRdb, only in-frame clones are kept and a portion is missing. The sample records 300,000 to 450,000 clones, more than 75% being singletons. Sequencing input: peripheral blood. The receptors derive from a woman aged 55-69 years with COVID-19, enrolled during active disease.

This rearrangement joins TRBV2 to TRBJ2-3, with 9 bases matching TRBD2. Germline CDR1 and CDR2: SNHLY and FYNNEI. The CDR3 spans 16 residues. V lost 1 base to trimming and J lost 3 bases; unmatched junction nucleotides: 5. The CDR3 reads CASSEVRGGITDTQYF. The CDR3 bases are TGTGCCAGCAGTGAAGTGCGGGGGGGGATAACAGATACGCAGTATTTT.

V gene TRBV4-1 combines with J gene TRBJ2-3, with 9 bases that match TRBD1. Looked up from germline, CDR1 is MGHRA and CDR2 is YSYEKL. The ends lost 2 bases at V and 7 bases at J; junction bases unmatched: 13. The CDR3 covers 17 residues. For the CDR3, the DNA is TGCGCCAGCAGCCAATATGACACAGGGGGCGCTGGAAATACGCAGTATTTT. It specifies CASSQYDTGGAGNTQYF.

This rearrangement joins TRBV18 to TRBJ1-2, with 11 bases identical to TRBD1. This CDR3 has 14 amino acids. Germline trimming cut 4 bases from V and 7 bases from J; bases unmatched to any gene: 5. The germline gives CDR1 KGHSH, CDR2 LQKENI. In DNA form, the CDR3 reads TGTGCCAGCTCACAAGGACAGGGGGCAAGTGGCTACACCTTC. Translating gives CASSQGQGASGYTF.

V is TRBV27 and J is TRBJ1-2, with D maybe TRBD1 (5 bases). Per germline, CDR1 MNHEY and CDR2 SMNVEV (reference sequence). Deletions cut 2 bases from V and 2 bases from J, with 15 bases between. CDR3 length: 16 amino acids. The CDR3 is CASSLRGSLWNYGYTF. CDR3 bases: TGTGCCAGCAGTTTAAGGGGTAGTCTATGGAACTATGGCTACACCTTC.

In DNA, the CDR3 is TGTGCCTGGCACGTCGGGGGGGAGCAGTTCTTC. The encoded protein is CAWHVGGEQFF. The V gene is TRBV30, the J gene TRBJ2-1, with 7 positions matching TRBD2. V trimming: 5 bases; J trimming: 10 bases; junction bases outside the gene matches: 5. Germline-derived CDR1 and CDR2 are GTSNPN and SVGIG (reference sequence). The CDR3 is 11 residues long.